Below, 14 T cell receptor beta chains from the same sample are listed, as sequenced in a study of T cells in localized non-small cell lung cancer. Clones were sequenced by immunoSEQ multiplex PCR, and TCRdb holds only the in-frame ones, with some missing. There are tens of thousands of clones in the sample; around nine tenths occur only once, and less than 9% lies in the top ten. This specimen was peripheral blood, taken before any cancer treatment. The source is a woman between 40 and 69 years old with stage I lung adenocarcinoma.

The DNA of the CDR3 is TGCAGCGTTGGGGGGCAAGATACGCAGTATTTT. This gives the protein CSVGGQDTQYF. The chain uses TRBV29-1 and TRBJ2-3; TRBD1 might be the D (6 bases). Germline CDR1 reads SQVTM; CDR2 reads ANQGSEA. CDR3 length: 11 residues. V was pared by 4 bases and J by 5 bases, with 7 bases between.

This clone was detected only a few times. The chain joins TRBV30 to TRBJ1-2; D gene unclear. Trimming removed 0 bases from V and 6 bases from J, with 14 bases in between. Germline-derived CDR1 and CDR2 are GTSNPN and SVGIG (reference sequence). The CDR3 sequence is 14 residues long. CDR3 sequence (DNA): TGTGCCTGGAGTGTACTCCGCCCGGGGAATGGCTACACCTTC. Its protein product is CAWSVLRPGNGYTF. The whole variable domain, remainder taken from reference TRBV30 and TRBJ1-2, is SQTIHQWPATLVQPVGSPLSLECTVEGTSNPNLYWYRQAAGRGLQLLFYSVGIGQISSEVPQNLSASRPQDRQFILSSKKLLLSDSGFYLCAWSVLRPGNGYTFGSGTRLTVV.

The CDR3 DNA is TGTGCCAGCAGTTACTTCCAGGGCTACTCTGGAAACACCATATATTTT. Amino acid sequence: CASSYFQGYSGNTIYF. The rearrangement joins TRBV6-5 to TRBJ1-3; D might be TRBD1 (5 bases). CDR3 size: 16 residues. Trimming shortened V by 1 base and J by 0 bases, and 10 bases separated the two germline ends. CDR1 and CDR2 from the germline V gene are MNHEY and SVGAGI.

The chain joins TRBV7-3 to TRBJ2-2; TRBD1 is a possible D gene (5 bases). CDR1 SGHTA and CDR2 FQGTGA come from the germline V gene. The CDR3 spans 16 residues. Trimming cost V 5 bases and J 6 bases, with 19 bases left between them. CDR3 sequence reads: CASSDLGHRTPGELFF. The CDR3 DNA reads TGTGCCAGCAGCGACCTCGGGCATCGGACACCCGGGGAGCTGTTTTTT.

This clone was picked up one time. The chain has TRBV7-2 and TRBJ2-7; 8 bases fit TRBD1. With 4 bases clipped from V and 2 bases from J, the junction kept 4 bases outside the gene matches. The germline gives CDR1 SGHTA, CDR2 FQGNSA. This CDR3 has 14 residues. The CDR3: CASSSGTGPYEQYF. CDR3 nucleotide sequence: TGTGCCAGCAGCTCTGGGACAGGCCCCTACGAGCAGTACTTC.

The chain recombines TRBV9 with TRBJ2-1; 8 bases are shared with TRBD2. The CDR3 extends over 14 amino acids. Germline-derived CDR1 and CDR2 are SGDLS and YYNGEE. The ends lost 4 bases at V and 12 bases at J; junction bases unmatched: 12. The CDR3 reads CASSPHEAAGGQFF. The CDR3 nucleotides are TGTGCCAGCAGCCCACACGAGGCCGCGGGGGGGCAGTTCTTC.

V and J are TRBV11-2 and TRBJ1-1; no clear D gene. CDR3 size: 13 residues. The germline V gene encodes CDR1 SGHAT and CDR2 FQNNGV. V was cut by 1 base and J by 1 base, with 4 bases left in between. The CDR3 nucleotides read TGTGCCAGCAGCTTAGTAGCGAACACTGAAGCTTTCTTT. Amino acid sequence: CASSLVANTEAFF.

The chain combines TRBV19 with TRBJ2-3; 8 bases match TRBD1. The germline V gene encodes CDR1 LNHDA and CDR2 SQIVND (reference sequence). Trimming cost V 5 bases and J 5 bases; bases outside gene matches: 6. The CDR3 covers 14 residues. This CDR3 reads CASSGSRGLDTQYF. As DNA, the CDR3 is TGTGCCAGTAGTGGATCCAGGGGGCTAGATACGCAGTATTTT.

This clone was found once. This rearrangement joins TRBV2 to TRBJ2-1, with 8 bases matching TRBD1. The V and J ends lost 6 bases and 0 bases, in that order; junction bases with no gene match: 10. Germline assignment: CDR1 SNHLY and CDR2 FYNNEI. The CDR3 loop spans 17 amino acids. CDR3 in amino acids: CASRGGQVKSSYNEQFF. In DNA, the CDR3 is TGTGCCAGCAGGGGGGGACAGGTGAAGTCCTCCTACAATGAGCAGTTCTTC.

This CDR3 is CASSYINQPQHF. In nucleotides, the CDR3 is TGTGCCAGCAGTTACATCAATCAGCCCCAGCATTTT. The chain is built from TRBV6-6 and TRBJ1-5, with D unclear. Germline lookup yields CDR1 MNHNY and CDR2 SVGAGI (reference sequence). The CDR3 contains 12 residues. V was trimmed by 2 bases and J by 3 bases, leaving 2 bases between them.

The CDR3 spells CASSRERGPYEQYF. As DNA, the CDR3 is TGTGCCAGCAGTCGGGAGCGGGGGCCTTACGAGCAGTACTTC. The chain combines TRBV6-6 with TRBJ2-5, with 8 bases lining up with TRBD2. The DNA end favors TRBJ2-7, so the J call may be wrong. This CDR3 spans 14 amino acids. CDR1 is MNHNY and CDR2 is SVGAGI in the germline V gene (reference sequence).

The chain has TRBV7-2 and TRBJ1-6; a weak D match, TRBD1 (5 bases). This CDR3 contains 15 residues. Germline V gives CDR1 SGHTA, CDR2 FQGNSA. Trimming left V 8 bases short and J 0 bases short, with 11 bases between. CDR3 in DNA: TGTGCCAGCGTAGAGGGGAGCTCCTATAATTCACCCCTCCACTTT. Translating gives CASVEGSSYNSPLHF.

The chain links TRBV4-1 to TRBJ1-4; D is unclear. The CDR3 runs 12 residues. Germline V gene sequence: CDR1 MGHRA, CDR2 YSYEKL. Trimming removed 3 bases at V and 10 bases at J, with 9 bases between. CDR3 amino acids: CASSQMTGKLFF. The CDR3 bases are TGCGCCAGCAGCCAGATGACCGGAAAACTGTTTTTT.

The chain is built from TRBV5-4 and TRBJ1-2; weak D call: TRBD1 (6 bases). Trimming shortened V by 7 bases and J by 4 bases, and 11 bases separated the two germline ends. The CDR3 contains 12 residues. From germline, CDR1 is SGHNT and CDR2 YYREEE (reference sequence). The CDR3 DNA reads as TGTGCCAGCTCACAGGGAGGCTATGGCTACACCTTC. Translating gives CASSQGGYGYTF.